This TCR beta chain was retrieved from a study of shared clonotypes between healthy human individuals (dated by TCRdb to 2019 to 2021). Some background on the complete study: The cohort included a few men and two women between 18 and 49 years of age. For each donor, CD4 naive and CD4 memory were each given three plates, CD8 naive was given two plates, and CD8 memory was given one plate. Blood TCR repertoires of five healthy adults were deeply sequenced to estimate repertoire size and the extent of clonotype sharing between individuals. To increase sequencing depth and limit assay-specific biases, TCR repertoire library preparation and sequencing were carried out by different laboratories using diverse techniques. Between about 0.94 and 8.9 billion PBMCs per donor were obtained by leukapheresis.

To note about this clone: No cognate antigen has been identified for it. One base away there is no much larger clone; base qualities are not given.

The germline V gene sets CDR1 to SGHRS and CDR2 to YFSETQ. Reading from cysteine to phenylalanine, the CDR3 counts 14 amino acids. The read is trimmed to its CDR3 DNA, 42 bases read in frame from base 1. The germline V end is reduced by 2 bases and the J end by 7 bases; junction bases left unmatched: 7. Healthy HIV-negative adults with no recently reported acute infections or vaccinations were included as donors. Every donor was a Caucasian adult residing in Nashville, Tennessee, USA. Magnetic negative selection was used to enrich CD4+ T cells, after which naive cells were positively selected on CD45RA and the negative fraction became the memory subset. After blood collection by leukapheresis, PBMCs were isolated using Ficoll-Histopaque density gradient centrifugation and then cryopreserved in the vapor phase of liquid nitrogen. Analytical flow cytometry was used to check the purity and quantity of every magnetically sorted T cell population. From each sorted fraction, genomic DNA was isolated and quantified by UV absorbance on a Nanodrop 2000c.

Here is what the overall study found, with its caveats: When four donors were compared, the shared fraction of clonotypes was 5% to 6.5% for naive CD4, around 3.5% for naive CD8, roughly 2.5% for memory CD4, and 0.3% to 0.5% for memory CD8. Based on pairwise subsampling, the degree of clonotype sharing among donors was expected to be affected by sequencing depth. Incomplete sequencing was indicated by rarefaction of sorted-subset datasets, despite the large sequencing depth. Sampling was restricted to blood, and TCR repertoires in tissue are likely to differ from TCR repertoires in blood. Clonotypes shared by all four sorted-subset donors showed higher generation probabilities than non-shared clonotypes. Larger estimated clonotype richness was generally found for naive subsets than for memory subsets. The small number of donors limited the genetic and exposure-history diversity represented.

TCR CDR3 regions were amplified from genomic DNA by multiplex PCR using the deep immunoSEQ assay. Extracted genomic DNA from each cell subset was distributed evenly across all wells of several immunoSEQ 96-well plates, and each plate was treated as a replicate. Each replicate PCR for sorted subsets received around 210 ng genomic DNA, equal to tens of thousands of T cell genomes. Purified libraries were quantified with a Qubit 3.0 fluorometer, sized on a Bioanalyzer 2100, and re-quantified with the KAPA Library Quantification kit. Each immunoSEQ 96-well plate was sequenced on its own single-read 150-cycle Illumina NextSeq 550 flow cell. From the authors' description of their analysis: Because only junctional sequences without quality scores were contained in the immunoSEQ output, filtering matching that applied to full-length reads could not be performed. Sequences were annotated with PyIR, a Python wrapper for IgBLAST v1.9, using IMGT germline references to assign V/J genes and CDR3. Reads were removed for weak V/J assignments (E-value above 1e-6), missing CDR3, stop codons, out-of-frame junctions, or ambiguous translated residues. V3J clonotypes were defined as sequences sharing an identical inferred V gene, J gene, and CDR3 amino acid sequence. Percentage overlap between repertoires was calculated by dividing the number of shared unique clonotypes by the size of the smaller repertoire. Richness of each repertoire was evaluated using RTK rarefaction, the Chao1 estimator, and Recon v2.1 estimates of unobserved clonotypes. Generation probabilities were computed with OLGA for all TCRbeta clonotypes obtained by the gDNA method from a few donors. Here the immuneACCESS table is served through TCRdb, limited to in-frame sequences with V and J called. Missing clones are a known gap in these copies; in checked studies unresolved V genes cover under half, and the rest lacks a known reason. V, J and clone size were drawn from that table, and D and trimming were deduced from the DNA. The table for this sample lists hundreds of thousands of clones; around two thirds of them were counted only once. The ten most abundant clones make up about a tenth of the sample.

In this chain, TRBV5-1 is recombined with TRBJ2-7, and 9 junctional nucleotides match TRBD2. This sequence originates from a man aged 25 to 45 in good health. The sample was memory CD4+ T cells sorted from blood. What the cell subset or site label conveys for this sample: CD45RA-negative fraction. The CDR3 here reads CASSLSSGIGEQYF. The nucleotides read TGCGCCAGCAGCTTATCTAGCGGGATCGGTGAGCAGTACTTC. Outside the CDR3, residues come from the reference TRBV5-1 and TRBJ2-7 proteins, so the full variable domain is: KAGVTQTPRYLIKTRGQQVTLSCSPISGHRSVSWYQQTPGQGLQFLFEYFSETQRNKGNFPGRFSGRQFSNSRSEMNVSTLELGDSALYLCASSLSSGIGEQYFGPGTRLTVT.